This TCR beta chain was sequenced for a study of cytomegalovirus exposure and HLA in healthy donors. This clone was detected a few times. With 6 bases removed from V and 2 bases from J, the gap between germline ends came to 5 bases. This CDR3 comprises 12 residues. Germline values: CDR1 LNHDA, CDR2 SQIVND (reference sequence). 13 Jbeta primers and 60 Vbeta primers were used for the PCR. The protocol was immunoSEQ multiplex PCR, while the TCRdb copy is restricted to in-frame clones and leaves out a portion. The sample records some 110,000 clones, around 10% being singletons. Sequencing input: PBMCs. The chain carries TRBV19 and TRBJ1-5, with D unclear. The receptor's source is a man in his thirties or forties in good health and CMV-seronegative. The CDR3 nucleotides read TGTGCCAGTAGGCAGGGCAATCAGCCCCAGCATTTT. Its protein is CASRQGNQPQHF.